Each of the 3 T cell receptor beta chains below was sequenced from the same sample in a study of early T cells in non-severe SARS-CoV-2 infection. Each CDR3 protein gets one entry after TCRdb re-called the 5' RACE reads with MiXCR. The sample gives tens of thousands of distinct CDR3 sequences, around 4.2% of which show up once; about 4.2% is in the top ten. Sample: whole blood. The receptors shown here come from an adult who was a healthcare worker with PCR-confirmed SARS-CoV-2 infection or an uninfected control (not recorded which).

This clonotype was seen many times. The chain has TRBV11-1 and TRBJ2-1; no clear D gene. Germline CDR1 reads SGHAT; CDR2 reads FQDESV (reference sequence). Trimming took 1 base from V and 0 from J, leaving 7 bases between them. The CDR3 contains 15 residues. CDR3: CASSLEASSYNEQFF. In DNA form, the CDR3 reads TGTGCCAGCAGCTTAGAGGCGAGCTCCTACAATGAGCAGTTCTTC.

The table lists this clonotype with a few counts. The rearrangement joins TRBV18 to TRBJ1-3, with D uncertain. V lost 6 bases, J lost 0 bases, and 9 bases lay in between. The CDR3 runs to 14 residues. CDR1 and CDR2 (germline): KGHSH, LQKENI. CDR3 residues: CASSHQSSGNTIYF. CDR3 nucleotide sequence: TGTGCCAGCTCCCACCAGAGCTCTGGAAACACCATATATTTT.

This chain joins TRBV6-6 and TRBJ2-3; D is possibly TRBD1 (6 bases). The ends were cut back, 2 bases at V and 2 bases at J, with 17 bases in the middle. Germline CDR1 is MNHNY and CDR2 is SVGAGI (reference sequence). The CDR3 contains 17 residues. The CDR3 region has the DNA TGTGCCAGCAGTTACGTCTTGGGGGCTAGGGACACAGATACGCAGTATTTT. This encodes CASSYVLGARDTDTQYF.